This T cell receptor (beta chain) was observed in a study of a mutant IDH1 vaccine in newly diagnosed glioma. Study in general: The sex distribution of treated patients was around 62% male and roughly 38% female, with a mean age of roughly 40 years.

Time point: baseline, week 1 (first vaccination visit). Treatment given: pre-vaccination baseline after standard-of-care therapy. Patients carried new grade 3 or 4 IDH1-mutant astrocytomas lacking nuclear ATRX. Profiled with immunoSEQ multiplex PCR; TCRdb holds only in-frame clones, not every one. The sample includes just under 95,000 clones, 83% of them seen just once. This TCR derives from a woman in her forties or fifties with glioma. This sample comprised PBMCs, obtained from a glioma patient treated with radiotherapy, temozolomide or both.

As DNA, the CDR3 is TGTGCCAGTAGTACGACCCTAGCGGGGGTTCTAACAGATACGCAGTATTTT. Its protein product is CASSTTLAGVLTDTQYF. V gene TRBV19 combines with J gene TRBJ2-3, with 10 bases fitting TRBD2. There are 17 residues in the CDR3. Looked up from germline, CDR1 is LNHDA and CDR2 is SQIVND (reference sequence). V lost 4 bases, J lost 3 bases, and 10 bases stayed unmatched.